These T cell receptor beta chains were read from a single sample in a study of blood T cell repertoires in COVID-19. TCRdb's table, derived via immunoSEQ multiplex PCR, lists solely in-frame clones and lacks some. The sample has 140,000 or so clones, 60% to 85% seen once. The specimen was peripheral blood. These receptors originate from a woman in her fifties or sixties with acute or convalescent COVID-19. Each CDR3 is given with its conserved first and last residue. Each record gives: J gene, D gene, clone size, V gene, CDR3 DNA, CDR3 protein. A D gene is named only where the DNA matches it firmly. Size is stated for part of the rows, as once, few or many counts, or as a class when the clone is expanded.

j_call: TRBJ2-7
d_call: TRBD2
clone_size: -
v_call: TRBV5-4
cdr3_nt: TGTGCCAGCAGTCGGGAGGTAGCGGGAAGTAGTCTGGTGTACGAGCAGTACTTC
cdr3_aa: CASSREVAGSSLVYEQYF

j_call: TRBJ2-7
d_call: -
clone_size: -
v_call: TRBV24-1
cdr3_nt: TGTGCCATCGGAGAACCCTACGAGCAGTACTTC
cdr3_aa: CAIGEPYEQYF

j_call: TRBJ2-1
d_call: TRBD2
clone_size: once
v_call: TRBV11-2
cdr3_nt: TGTGCCAGCACCCCGACTAGCGGGAACTCTTACAATGAGCAGTTCTTC
cdr3_aa: CASTPTSGNSYNEQFF

j_call: TRBJ2-7
d_call: -
clone_size: -
v_call: TRBV9
cdr3_nt: TGTGCCAGCAGCGTAGGTGCTAGCGTCTACGACGAGCAGTACTTC
cdr3_aa: CASSVGASVYDEQYF

j_call: TRBJ1-6
d_call: -
clone_size: -
v_call: TRBV7-9
cdr3_nt: TGTGCCAGCAACCGGGAGAGCTCCTATAATTCACCCCTCCACTTT
cdr3_aa: CASNRESSYNSPLHF

j_call: TRBJ1-2
d_call: TRBD1
clone_size: -
v_call: TRBV27
cdr3_nt: TGTGCCAGCAGTCGCAGGGGGCCCGGCTATGGCTACACCTTC
cdr3_aa: CASSRRGPGYGYTF

j_call: TRBJ2-7
d_call: TRBD1
clone_size: few
v_call: TRBV2
cdr3_nt: TGTGCCAGCAGTGTCCCGACAGGGATAGCCTACGAGCAGTACTTC
cdr3_aa: CASSVPTGIAYEQYF

j_call: TRBJ2-1
d_call: -
clone_size: -
v_call: TRBV20-1
cdr3_nt: TGCAGTGCTTCGGTACTAGGAGAGCAGTTCTTC
cdr3_aa: CSASVLGEQFF

j_call: TRBJ2-4
d_call: TRBD1
clone_size: -
v_call: TRBV2
cdr3_nt: TGTGCCAGCAGTGGGCAGGGGGCGGCCAAAAACATTCAGTACTTC
cdr3_aa: CASSGQGAAKNIQYF

j_call: TRBJ1-4
d_call: -
clone_size: few
v_call: TRBV5-1
cdr3_nt: TGCGCCAGCAGCTTGTGGGCAGGGTTTAATGAAAAACTGTTTTTT
cdr3_aa: CASSLWAGFNEKLFF